These 6 T cell receptor beta chains originate from one sample sequenced in a study of OX40 agonist ivuxolimab in advanced cancers. Sequenced by immunoSEQ multiplex PCR; TCRdb stores in-frame clones only, minus some. The sample records 5,200 or so clones, roughly two thirds being singletons. Specimen: CD4+ or CD8+ T cells sorted from blood, collected in a trial of the OX40 agonist ivuxolimab. Receptors originate from an adult with an advanced solid tumor such as melanoma, head and neck, liver or kidney cancer.

This clone was observed a few times. The chain links TRBV6-5 to TRBJ2-7; D gene uncertain. The germline CDR1 and CDR2 sequences are MNHEY and SVGAGI. This CDR3 spans 12 amino acids. Trimming took off 5 bases at V and 3 bases at J, with 8 bases between the two ends. The CDR3 loop is CASSVRDYEQYF. CDR3 sequence (DNA): TGTGCCAGCAGTGTTCGCGACTACGAGCAGTACTTC.

The V and J genes are TRBV4-1 and TRBJ2-7; 8 nucleotides match TRBD2. The CDR3 has 16 amino acids. After removal of 1 base from V and 5 bases from J, the junction contained 10 bases not matched to a gene. CDR1 and CDR2 (germline): MGHRA, YSYEKL. The CDR3 loop reads CASSQVGVGAGDEQYF. CDR3 coding DNA: TGCGCCAGCAGCCAAGTGGGGGTAGGAGCGGGAGACGAGCAGTACTTC.

CDR3 in DNA: TGTGCCAGCAGCGTAGGGGTAAATCTGGATCAGCCCCAGCATTTT. It translates to CASSVGVNLDQPQHF. The V call is TRBV9, the J call TRBJ1-5; D unresolved. Germline V gene lookup returns CDR1 SGDLS and CDR2 YYNGEE. The V gene lost 0 bases and the J gene lost 5 bases, with 12 bases spanning the gap. The CDR3 spans 15 residues.

A note on this clone: Other DNA sequences in this sample translate to the same CDR3. The chain carries TRBV4-1 and TRBJ1-1, with D perhaps TRBD1 (5 bases). The length of the CDR3 is 13 residues. Trimming took 4 bases from V and 3 from J, leaving 9 bases between them. From germline, CDR1 is MGHRA and CDR2 YSYEKL. CDR3 coding DNA: TGCGCCAGCAGCCCTAGAGGGGACACTGAAGCTTTCTTT. As protein: CASSPRGDTEAFF.

The chain couples TRBV29-1 to TRBJ2-1; the match to TRBD2 covers 12 bases. Losses at the gene ends were 7 bases for V and 7 bases for J; bases not matched to a gene: 5. CDR1 SQVTM and CDR2 ANQGSEA come from the germline V gene. This CDR3 comprises 13 residues. The CDR3 loop reads CSAPTSGSNEQFF. The CDR3 DNA follows: TGCAGCGCTCCGACTAGCGGGAGTAATGAGCAGTTCTTC.

This clone showed up just once. The V gene is TRBV5-1, the J gene TRBJ2-7, with D perhaps assigned TRBD1 or TRBD2 (5 bases each). This CDR3 is 15 amino acids long. V lost 0 bases, J lost 0 bases, and 10 bases lay in between. Per the germline V gene, CDR1 is SGHRS and CDR2 is YFSETQ. The chain's CDR3 is CASSLEGTVSYEQYF. The DNA for the CDR3 is TGCGCCAGCAGCTTGGAAGGGACGGTCTCCTACGAGCAGTACTTC.